The 14 T cell receptor beta chains reported below all come from one sample, sequenced in a study of identical twins. TCRdb processed the 5' RACE reads anew with MiXCR; each CDR3 protein has one entry. The data contain just under 650,000 distinct CDR3 sequences, less than 9% of them seen just once; the ten biggest clones take up less than 2%. This same sample was also taken into another study, of yellow fever vaccine responses in identical twins.

The sample comprised PBMCs. Receptor source: a woman aged 18-35 years in good health.

The V gene is TRBV11-2, the J gene TRBJ2-7; 8 bases map to TRBD2. The CDR3 is 14 residues long. The J segment lost 5 bases and the V segment lost 5 bases, leaving 8 bases of the junction unmatched. Germline V CDR1 and CDR2: SGHAT, FQNNGV. The CDR3 region is CASSPRLALDEQYV. CDR3 DNA: TGTGCCAGCAGCCCTAGACTAGCGTTGGACGAGCAGTACGTC.

There are many counts of this clonotype. V is TRBV24-1 and J is TRBJ1-3; 7 nucleotides align to TRBD1. Trimming took 7 bases from V and 15 from J; bases not matched to a gene: 8. The CDR3 is 11 amino acids. Germline lookup yields CDR1 KGHDR and CDR2 SFDVKD. The CDR3 DNA reads TGTGCCACCAGCGATGCGGGACAGCGATATTTT. The encoded protein is CATSDAGQRYF.

This clonotype was observed a few times. The chain carries TRBV3-1 and TRBJ2-7; 10 bases are shared with TRBD2. Germline-derived CDR1 and CDR2 are LGHDT and YNNKEL (reference sequence). Trimming took 3 bases from V and 3 from J; bases not matched to a gene: 5. The CDR3 is 15 amino acids. CDR3 loop: CASSQRSSGGYEQYF. As DNA, the CDR3 is TGTGCCAGCAGCCAGAGGTCTAGCGGGGGCTACGAGCAGTACTTC.

The sample holds many counts of this clonotype. This chain links TRBV6-1 with TRBJ1-4; D gene uncertain. CDR3 length: 13 amino acids. Deletions cut 3 bases from V and 7 bases from J, with 9 bases between. The germline CDR1 and CDR2 sequences are MNHNS and SASEGT. For the CDR3, the DNA is TGTGCCAGCAGTGACGGTCGCCGTGAAAAACTGTTTTTT. This codes for CASSDGRREKLFF.

The chain uses TRBV12-3 or TRBV12-4 and TRBJ2-5, with 8 bases lining up with TRBD2. J was trimmed by 1 base and V by 6 bases; bases with no gene match: 7. The length of the CDR3 is 15 residues. The DNA for the CDR3 is TGTGCCAGCAGCCCGGGACTAGTCTTCCAAGAGACCCAGTACTTC. Translation: CASSPGLVFQETQYF.

The sample holds many counts of this clonotype. This chain connects TRBV5-6 to TRBJ2-1; no firm D call. The V gene's germline CDR1 is SGHDT and CDR2 YYEEEE. The CDR3 extends over 14 amino acids. Trimming shortened V by 4 bases and J by 7 bases, and 15 bases separated the two germline ends. CDR3 coding DNA: TGTGCCAGCAGCGAGAGGAATCTATTTAATGAGCAGTTCTTC. Translating it yields CASSERNLFNEQFF.

This clonotype was observed a handful of times. The chain employs TRBV6-5 and TRBJ2-3; D is perhaps TRBD2 (5 bases). From germline, CDR1 is MNHEY and CDR2 SVGAGI. CDR3 length: 16 amino acids. Between the trimmed V and J ends, which lost 2 bases and 0 bases, there was a span of 12 bases. The CDR3 DNA reads TGTGCCAGCAGTTACCCCTTACTAGGTAGCACAGATACGCAGTATTTT. It codes for CASSYPLLGSTDTQYF.

Ten or more counts support this clonotype. V gene TRBV10-3 combines with J gene TRBJ1-6; D is possibly TRBD1 (5 bases). This CDR3 comprises 15 residues. The V end lost 0 bases, the J end lost 10 bases, and 13 bases lay between the germline ends. Germline CDR1 and CDR2: ENHRY and SYGVKD. For the CDR3, the DNA is TGTGCCATCAGTGAGTCCCGCATGGGGCGGTCACCCCTCCACTTT. Protein: CAISESRMGRSPLHF.

The table lists this clonotype with a few counts. The chain recombines TRBV7-2 with TRBJ2-3, with D possibly TRBD2 on 6 matching bases. CDR1 SGHTA and CDR2 FQGNSA come from the germline V gene. The CDR3 consists of 15 residues. V was shortened by 2 bases and J by 0 bases, with 9 bases between the two germline ends. The CDR3 sequence is CASSLPGASTDTQYF. CDR3 bases: TGTGCCAGCAGCTTACCGGGAGCTAGCACAGATACGCAGTATTTT.

CDR3 coding DNA: TGTGCCAGCAGTTTATCGCTAGCGGGAGTAAGGTACGAGCAGTACTTC. Translation gives CASSLSLAGVRYEQYF. The chain is built from TRBV28 and TRBJ2-7, with 10 positions matching TRBD2. The J segment lost 4 bases and the V segment lost 1 base, leaving 7 bases of the junction unmatched. CDR3 length: 16 amino acids. Germline V gene lookup returns CDR1 MDHEN and CDR2 SYDVKM.

This clonotype was seen ten or more times. The CDR3 nucleotides are TGCAGTGCCAACCTGGCGAGCTCCTACGAGCAGTACTTC. Its translation is CSANLASSYEQYF. The rearrangement links TRBV20-1 to TRBJ2-7; D unresolved. Germline V CDR1 and CDR2: DFQATT, SNEGSKA (reference sequence). The CDR3 loop spans 13 amino acids. The ends were cut back, 6 bases at V and 0 bases at J, with 12 bases in the middle.

This clonotype was seen at least ten times. The chain recombines TRBV29-1 with TRBJ2-1; D remains unclear. Looked up from germline, CDR1 is SQVTM and CDR2 is ANQGSEA. The germline V and J ends were trimmed by 5 bases and 2 bases, with 19 bases remaining between them. This CDR3 contains 16 residues. The chain's CDR3 is CSVRDLQPITYNEQFF. The CDR3 nucleotides read TGCAGCGTTCGAGATCTCCAACCCATTACCTACAATGAGCAGTTCTTC.

This chain joins TRBV5-6 and TRBJ2-3, with TRBD1 identical over 7 bases. Germline V CDR1 and CDR2: SGHDT, YYEEEE. The CDR3 covers 14 residues. The V gene end was trimmed by 2 bases and the J gene end by 3 bases; junction bases not matched to a gene: 3. The CDR3 loop reads CASSFNRGTDTQYF. CDR3 DNA: TGTGCCAGCAGCTTTAACAGGGGTACAGATACGCAGTATTTT.

This clonotype was seen a handful of times. The CDR3 sequence: CAISGGSGYEQYF. CDR3 nucleotides: TGTGCCATCAGTGGCGGTAGCGGCTACGAGCAGTACTTC. The rearrangement links TRBV10-3 to TRBJ2-7, with D tentatively TRBD2 (6 bases). In germline, CDR1 is ENHRY, CDR2 SYGVKD. The CDR3 spans 13 residues. V was pared by 4 bases and J by 3 bases, with 10 bases between.